This T cell receptor (beta chain) was observed in a study of T cell responses to AZD1222 COVID-19 vaccine. The wider study: Samples with a second dose at about 4 or about 12 weeks were pooled together.

This table comes from immunoSEQ multiplex PCR, and its TCRdb copy is limited to in-frame clones, with some not included. The table lists approximately 71,000 clones, about 90% of them singletons. Study results and caveats: None of the repertoires were sampled until the peak T cell response had passed. The number of AZD1222 recipients seropositive at baseline was only five or six.

V lost 4 bases, J lost 4 bases, and 11 bases lay in between. The germline V gene encodes CDR1 SGDLS and CDR2 YYNGEE. The length of the CDR3 is 13 residues. A remark on this clone: Antigen specificity is unknown.

The rearrangement joins TRBV9 to TRBJ1-1; D might be TRBD1 (5 bases). The clonotype comes from an adult in good health. The input for sequencing was peripheral blood, taken on day 0 of AZD1222 vaccination. The CDR3 protein is CASSRQSPTEAFF. The CDR3 DNA reads TGTGCCAGCAGCCGACAGTCACCCACTGAAGCTTTCTTT.